Reported below is one T cell receptor (beta chain). It lacks a known antigen. Per-base qualities were not stored, and no clone one base away is much larger. These data come from a study of blood T cell repertoires in COVID-19 (dated by TCRdb to about 2020). Regarding the research as a whole: Samples from collaborators originated in the United States, Italy and Spain and spanned both the acute and convalescent phases of COVID-19. The samples were drawn from the first 160 participants of the ongoing ImmuneRACE study and from 950 to 1,500 subjects provided by 6 global collaborators. The dataset comprised deeply sampled blood TCRbeta repertoires from subjects exposed to, actively infected with, or recovered from COVID-19. Where available, HLA class I and class II types were obtained from metadata supplied by the sample provider rather than from assay-based typing. The sample metadata nearly always contained a de-identified subject ID, COVID-19 status, age in years and sex. The repertoires were released in a freely available public database intended as a resource for research on the immune response to SARS-CoV-2. The prospective study material was composed of cDNA or gDNA derived from T cells, B-cell-depleted T cells, or PBMCs.

What the study reported, not specific to this receptor: The quantity of clinical and demographic metadata differed by source and by participant and was supplied without curation.

The CDR3 measures 13 amino acids from cysteine to phenylalanine. Only the CDR3 part of the read is kept: 39 bases, read in frame from the first base. The germline V gene (reference sequence) specifies LGHDT as CDR1 and YNNKEL as CDR2. Cut back by 3 bases and 3 bases, the V and J ends lie 8 bases apart. The immunoSEQ Assay, a bias-controlled multiplex PCR, was used to amplify TCRbeta CDR3 regions from genomic DNA. The paper's processing steps were these. Nucleated cell counts per sample were estimated from amplification of reference gene primers within the assay. To quantify the absolute abundance of each unique TCRbeta CDR3 rearrangement, sequence reads were collapsed and filtered. Productive Simpson clonality was computed per sample as the square root of Simpson's diversity index over productive rearrangements. TCRdb stores this immuneACCESS table with in-frame sequences only. Part of the clones is absent; in the studies checked, under half of the shortfall reflects unresolved V genes, and no reason is known for the rest. That table is the source of V, J and clone size, and D and trimming were worked out from the DNA. For this sample the table gives approximately 230,000 clones, of which under 95% were detected only once. The ten largest clonotypes hold 1.5% to 2% of the sample.

Participants in the prospective study were aged roughly 18 to 100 years, lived in 20 to 25 United States geographic areas, and enrolled through a virtual design. To assign participants to cohorts, the prospective study relied on clinical history that participants themselves reported in a screening survey and a study questionnaire. Recovered participants in ImmuneRACE Cohort 3 were defined as having two consecutive negative NP/OP PCR tests, clearance from a healthcare professional, or resolution of symptoms. In the prospective study, whole blood, serum and a nasopharyngeal or oropharyngeal swab were collected from each participant by mobile phlebotomists. Additional blood draws and questionnaires over an approximately two-month period could optionally be provided by prospective study participants. Blood samples from the prospective study were shipped frozen or at room temperature prior to DNA extraction.

This clonotype originated in a woman aged 18-30 years who had recovered from COVID-19. The chain links TRBV3-1 (or the pseudogene TRBV3-2) with TRBJ1-2; a tentative D match to TRBD1 spans 5 bases. The sample consisted of PBMCs or T cells enriched from blood (not recorded which). Here is the DNA: TGTGCCAGCAGCCAGGGGGAGGACTATGGCTACACCTTC. Translated, this gives CASSQGEDYGYTF.